This TCR beta chain derives from a study of blood T cell repertoires in COVID-19. About the research overall: The United States, Italy and Spain provided the acute and convalescent COVID-19 samples. Nucleic acid was either cDNA or gDNA, and it came from T cells, B-cell-depleted T cells, or PBMCs.

Only in-frame clones appear in the TCRdb table, and some are missing; sequencing was by immunoSEQ multiplex PCR. The table includes about 190,000 clones, approximately 86% detected once. This study enrolled people aged about 18 to 100 from roughly 22 US geographic areas. In assigning cohorts, the study relied on participant-reported clinical history. This receptor was taken from a woman aged 60-75 years with acute COVID-19. Sequenced: PBMCs or T cells enriched from blood (not recorded which).

The CDR3 DNA follows: TGTGCCAGCAGCTTAGGGAGCGGACCTGCCCAAGAGACCCAGTACTTC. Encoded protein: CASSLGSGPAQETQYF. The chain employs TRBV11-2 and TRBJ2-5, with D possibly TRBD2 on 5 matching bases. Germline values: CDR1 SGHAT, CDR2 FQNNGV. The V end was cut by 1 base, the J end by 1 base, with 13 bases between. CDR3 length equals 16 residues.